A single sample is the source of the 30 T cell receptor beta chains below, sequenced in a study of blood T cells in healthy people across ages. Primed by a sample-barcoded 5' primer and a J-beta primer mix, a second PCR proceeded for roughly 6 to 12 cycles. A single record per CDR3 protein comes from TCRdb applying MiXCR to the 5' RACE reads. This sample yields 650,000 to 900,000 distinct CDR3 sequences, of which under 80% are seen a single time; about a quarter belongs to the top ten. Sequencing was done on a sample of blood. All receptors come from a young man in good health.

CDR3 loop: CASSEAIRGGYTF. CDR3 in DNA: TGTGCCAGCAGCGAGGCCATCAGGGGAGGCTACACCTTC. This chain links TRBV9 with TRBJ1-2; the D gene is possibly TRBD1 (6 bases). This CDR3 has 13 residues. Germline CDR1 is SGDLS and CDR2 is YYNGEE. The V end was cut by 3 bases, the J end by 8 bases, with 14 bases between.

V is TRBV6-5 and J is TRBJ2-4, with D perhaps TRBD1 (6 bases). Trimming stripped 0 bases from V and 6 bases from J, with 12 bases between. Germline values: CDR1 MNHEY, CDR2 SVGAGI. The CDR3 spans 15 residues. This CDR3 reads CASSYSGHGGNIQYF. CDR3 DNA sequence: TGTGCCAGCAGTTACTCGGGACATGGGGGAAACATTCAGTACTTC.

This rearrangement joins TRBV11-2 to TRBJ2-4; 11 nucleotides match TRBD2. The assigned J gene may be wrong: the sequence end matches TRBJ2-7 better. This CDR3 contains 14 residues. CDR1 is SGHAT, CDR2 FQNNGV, per germline. CDR3 in amino acids: CASSVLAGEYEQYF. The CDR3 DNA follows: TGTGCCAGCAGCGTACTAGCGGGGGAGTACGAGCAGTACTTC.

The chain recombines TRBV10-3 with TRBJ1-2; 7 bases are a match to TRBD1. Germline V gene sequence: CDR1 ENHRY, CDR2 SYGVKD. The J segment lost 0 bases and the V segment lost 10 bases, leaving 8 bases of the junction unmatched. The CDR3 covers 14 residues. The CDR3 sequence: CASGGDRANYGYTF. The CDR3 DNA follows: TGTGCCAGCGGGGGTGACAGGGCTAACTATGGCTACACCTTC.

The J gene is TRBJ2-3, the V gene TRBV27; D is perhaps TRBD1 (5 bases). Germline loops: CDR1 MNHEY, CDR2 SMNVEV (reference sequence). Between the trimmed V and J ends, which lost 2 bases and 6 bases, there was a span of 12 bases. The CDR3 consists of 14 residues. The CDR3 region is CASSLVGLGDTQYF. The CDR3 DNA is TGTGCCAGCAGTTTAGTGGGGCTAGGGGATACGCAGTATTTT.

CDR3 in amino acids: CASKPGQGDNQPQHF. The CDR3 nucleotides read TGTGCCAGCAAACCGGGACAGGGGGACAATCAGCCCCAGCATTTT. The chain couples TRBV12-3 or TRBV12-4 to TRBJ1-5; TRBD1 matches 11 bases. V dropped 7 bases and J dropped 3; count of bases not matched to a gene: 5. The CDR3 has 15 residues.

CDR3 sequence: CASSLAPGQFSYEQYF. The DNA of the CDR3 is TGTGCCAGCAGCTTAGCCCCGGGGCAGTTCTCCTACGAGCAGTACTTC. The gene calls are TRBV7-2 and TRBJ2-7; D tentatively reads TRBD1 or TRBD2 (5 bases each). CDR3 length: 16 amino acids. CDR1 is SGHTA and CDR2 is FQGNSA in the germline V gene. Trimming took off 0 bases at V and 0 bases at J, with 12 bases between the two ends. Full variable domain (remainder filled in from reference TRBV7-2 and TRBJ2-7): GAGVSQSPSNKVTEKGKDVELRCDPISGHTALYWYRQSLGQGLEFLIYFQGNSAPDKSGLPSDRFSAERTGGSVSTLTIQRTQQEDSAVYLCASSLAPGQFSYEQYFGPGTRLTVT.

V is TRBV6-2 or TRBV6-3 and J is TRBJ2-3; a possible D gene is TRBD2 (6 bases). Germline V lookup: CDR1 MNHEY, CDR2 SVGEGT. With 6 bases removed from V and 5 bases from J, the gap between germline ends came to 24 bases. The CDR3 is 17 residues long. The CDR3 sequence: CASSQGRRDWTQDTQYF. CDR3 nucleotides: TGTGCCAGCAGCCAAGGAAGGCGGGACTGGACCCAAGATACGCAGTATTTT.

This chain links TRBV10-3 with TRBJ2-2; 9 bases match TRBD1. Germline CDR1 and CDR2: ENHRY and SYGVKD. This CDR3 is 18 amino acids long. The junction had 9 bases not matched to a gene; V was cut back by 4 bases and J by 0 bases. CDR3 amino acids: CAISAPGQGLANTGELFF. DNA of the CDR3: TGTGCCATCAGTGCCCCGGGACAGGGCCTCGCGAACACCGGGGAGCTGTTTTTT.

The genes are TRBV4-3 and TRBJ2-7; D ambiguous. The CDR3 contains 16 residues. Germline values: CDR1 LGHNA, CDR2 YSLEER. Trimming took 1 base from V and 4 from J, leaving 17 bases between them. CDR3 protein: CASSQGVASIFYEQYF. CDR3 nucleotides: TGCGCCAGCAGCCAAGGGGTGGCTAGTATCTTTTACGAGCAGTACTTC.

CDR3: CASRYRESQGYTF. The CDR3 DNA sequence: TGTGCCAGCAGATACAGGGAATCACAAGGCTACACCTTC. The chain employs TRBV6-5 and TRBJ1-2; TRBD1 is a possible D gene (6 bases). The V gene lost 6 bases and the J gene lost 8 bases, with 16 bases spanning the gap. The length of the CDR3 is 13 residues. The germline CDR1 and CDR2 sequences are MNHEY and SVGAGI.

The rearrangement uses TRBV20-1 and TRBJ2-4; a possible D gene is TRBD1 (6 bases). Trimming pared 5 bases from V and 4 bases from J, leaving 9 bases between. This CDR3 is built from 12 residues. Looked up from germline, CDR1 is DFQATT and CDR2 is SNEGSKA (reference sequence). The CDR3 coding sequence is TGCAGTGCTCAGGACAGTAAAAACATTCAGTACTTC. Protein product: CSAQDSKNIQYF.

The V and J genes are TRBV27 and TRBJ1-5; D perhaps matches TRBD1 (5 bases). Germline assignment: CDR1 MNHEY and CDR2 SMNVEV (reference sequence). The CDR3 length is 15 residues. Trimming stripped 5 bases from V and 2 bases from J, with 13 bases between. DNA of the CDR3: TGTGCCAGCAGTCCCGGGACGGCAGGCAATCAGCCCCAGCATTTT. Amino acids: CASSPGTAGNQPQHF.

This clonotype was recorded once. J is TRBJ2-3 and V is TRBV12-3 or TRBV12-4; possibly TRBD2 for D (7 bases). The CDR3 is made up of 15 amino acids. Trimming took off 6 bases at V and 3 bases at J, with 16 bases between the two ends. The CDR3 region is CASRPTRGGTDTQYF. The CDR3 nucleotides are TGTGCCAGCAGACCCACAAGGGGGGGAACAGATACGCAGTATTTT.

The rearrangement uses TRBV7-9 and TRBJ1-2, with a tentative D call TRBD1 (5 bases). CDR3 length equals 11 residues. V gave up 7 bases and J gave up 10 bases, with 13 bases separating them. Germline V gene lookup returns CDR1 SEHNR and CDR2 FQNEAQ (reference sequence). The CDR3 DNA is TGTGCCAGCACGAGGGGCGATGACTACACCTTC. Translating gives CASTRGDDYTF.

This rearrangement joins TRBV27 to TRBJ2-1; D may be TRBD1 or TRBD2 (6 bases each). The CDR3 covers 14 residues. Germline V gene lookup returns CDR1 MNHEY and CDR2 SMNVEV (reference sequence). The germline V and J ends were trimmed by 5 bases and 8 bases, with 16 bases remaining between them. This chain's CDR3 is CASSPTTGRHEQFF. The CDR3 DNA follows: TGTGCCAGCAGTCCAACCACAGGGAGGCATGAGCAGTTCTTC.

This clonotype was recorded once. The junction and the germline gene differ at one end; a read error may be behind it. The chain has TRBV29-1 and TRBJ1-2, with TRBD1 as a possible D gene (6 bases). Germline CDR1 SQVTM, CDR2 ANQGSEA. This CDR3 is 12 amino acids long. The chain's CDR3 is CSGQDSNYGHTF. CDR3 sequence (DNA): TGCAGCGGACAGGACTCTAACTATGGCCACACCTTC.

This clonotype was found a few times. V usage is TRBV5-5 and J usage is TRBJ2-5; TRBD2 matches 7 bases. The tail of the sequence fits TRBJ2-7 better, so the J call may be wrong. In germline, CDR1 is SGHKS, CDR2 YYEKEE (reference sequence). CDR3 length: 13 residues. The CDR3, as DNA: TGTGCCAGCATTCCCCCCGGGGGGTACGAGCAGTACTTC. Translating gives CASIPPGGYEQYF.

The chain couples TRBV29-1 to TRBJ1-5; 10 bases line up with TRBD1. Germline V CDR1 and CDR2: SQVTM, ANQGSEA. There are 14 residues in the CDR3. Trimming took 4 bases from V and 5 from J; bases not matched to a gene: 5. CDR3 DNA sequence: TGCAGCGTTGGGGCAGGGACAGGGGATCAGCCCCAGCATTTT. Protein: CSVGAGTGDQPQHF.

The table lists this clonotype with a few counts. The chain recombines TRBV7-2 with TRBJ2-2; 9 positions match TRBD2. CDR1 is SGHTA and CDR2 is FQGNSA in the germline V gene. This CDR3 is built from 16 residues. The J segment lost 7 bases and the V segment lost 5 bases, leaving 11 bases of the junction unmatched. The CDR3, as DNA: TGTGCCAGCAGCCTAAAGGCTAGCGGGGTTATCGGGGAGCTGTTTTTT. Translation gives CASSLKASGVIGELFF. Full variable domain (missing parts from reference TRBV7-2 and TRBJ2-2): GAGVSQSPSNKVTEKGKDVELRCDPISGHTALYWYRQSLGQGLEFLIYFQGNSAPDKSGLPSDRFSAERTGGSVSTLTIQRTQQEDSAVYLCASSLKASGVIGELFFGEGSRLTVL.

This clonotype was seen more than once but under ten times. The J gene is TRBJ2-5, the V gene TRBV7-9; D is unresolved. Germline CDR1 and CDR2: SEHNR and FQNEAQ (reference sequence). CDR3 length equals 13 residues. Trimming cost V 4 bases and J 4 bases, with 10 bases left between them. The CDR3 nucleotides are TGTGCCAGCAGCTCTCCATTGGGAGAGACCCAGTACTTC. Encoded protein: CASSSPLGETQYF.

A note on this clonotype: Relative to the germline gene, one junction end is altered; a read error may explain this. This sequence joins TRBV6-2 or TRBV6-3 and TRBJ2-1, with 9 bases that match TRBD2. Germline CDR1 is MNHEY and CDR2 is SVGEGT. This CDR3 is 14 amino acids long. The CDR3 sequence: CASKREDSPNEQFF. The CDR3 DNA follows: TGCGCCAGCAAGCGGGAGGATTCCCCCAATGAGCAGTTCTTC.

The J gene is TRBJ2-1, the V gene TRBV7-3, with a tentative D call TRBD1 (6 bases). Germline-derived CDR1 and CDR2 are SGHTA and FQGTGA. This CDR3 has 17 residues. V shed 3 bases and J shed 5 bases, with 20 bases lying between them. The CDR3, as DNA: TGTGCCAGCAGCTTTAATATCGGTGCAGGGGTTCACAATGAGCAGTTCTTC. It yields the protein CASSFNIGAGVHNEQFF.

In this sample, this clonotype turned up a few times. This chain joins TRBV12-3 or TRBV12-4 and TRBJ2-5; TRBD1 matches at 9 bases. V shed 5 bases and J 4 bases; nucleotides not matched to a gene: 8. This CDR3 is built from 15 residues. The CDR3 DNA reads as TGTGCCAGCAGTCCCCCCTCGACAGGGGGAGAGACCCAGTACTTC. It translates to CASSPPSTGGETQYF.

This chain links TRBV7-2 with TRBJ2-2, with D possibly being TRBD2 (7 bases). The CDR3 is made up of 16 amino acids. Trimming removed 3 bases from V and 2 bases from J, with 13 bases in between. CDR1 SGHTA and CDR2 FQGNSA come from the germline V gene. Written as DNA, the CDR3 is TGTGCCAGCAGCTTTAACGCGGGGGCCAACACCGGGGAGCTGTTTTTT. Protein: CASSFNAGANTGELFF.

This clonotype was seen a few times. This chain uses TRBV12-3 or TRBV12-4 with TRBJ2-7, with a weak D call TRBD2 (6 bases). V was clipped by 5 bases and J by 0 bases, with 11 bases between them. The CDR3 has 14 amino acids. The CDR3 nucleotides read TGTGCCAGCAGTGTGGGACTCCACTCCTACGAGCAGTACTTC. Protein: CASSVGLHSYEQYF.

The V gene is TRBV27, the J gene TRBJ2-7, with 8 bases that match TRBD2. The V gene's germline CDR1 is MNHEY and CDR2 SMNVEV (reference sequence). There are 16 residues in the CDR3. Unmatched junction bases numbered 12, after V lost 5 bases and J lost 3 bases. CDR3 coding DNA: TGTGCCAGCAGTCGACCCGTTAGGGGACTAGTCTACGAGCAGTACTTC. It specifies CASSRPVRGLVYEQYF.

The rearrangement links TRBV20-1 to TRBJ2-7, with 9 bases matching TRBD2. The CDR3 loop spans 15 amino acids. Germline V CDR1 and CDR2: DFQATT, SNEGSKA (reference sequence). V was pared by 0 bases and J by 4 bases, with 7 bases of the junction left unmatched. The CDR3 loop reads CSARDSGLARYEQYF. CDR3 bases: TGCAGTGCTAGAGATTCCGGACTAGCGAGGTACGAGCAGTACTTC.

The rearrangement joins TRBV20-1 to TRBJ2-3; D is perhaps TRBD1 or TRBD2 (5 bases each). Deletions cut 6 bases from V and 9 bases from J, with 28 bases between. CDR1 is DFQATT, CDR2 SNEGSKA, per germline (reference sequence). This CDR3 region has 16 residues. CDR3 coding DNA: TGCAGTGCAAGCGTGATTGGGACGGGCCCCCTAGGAACGCAGTATTTT. This gives the protein CSASVIGTGPLGTQYF.

This chain connects TRBV10-3 to TRBJ2-7, with TRBD2 matching over 10 bases. The end of the DNA fits TRBJ2-4 better, so the J call may be wrong. The germline gives CDR1 ENHRY, CDR2 SYGVKD. The CDR3 has 15 amino acids. The CDR3 coding sequence is TGTGCCATCAGTGCCGGGATAGCGGGGGGTAACATTCAGTACTTC. Residues: CAISAGIAGGNIQYF.